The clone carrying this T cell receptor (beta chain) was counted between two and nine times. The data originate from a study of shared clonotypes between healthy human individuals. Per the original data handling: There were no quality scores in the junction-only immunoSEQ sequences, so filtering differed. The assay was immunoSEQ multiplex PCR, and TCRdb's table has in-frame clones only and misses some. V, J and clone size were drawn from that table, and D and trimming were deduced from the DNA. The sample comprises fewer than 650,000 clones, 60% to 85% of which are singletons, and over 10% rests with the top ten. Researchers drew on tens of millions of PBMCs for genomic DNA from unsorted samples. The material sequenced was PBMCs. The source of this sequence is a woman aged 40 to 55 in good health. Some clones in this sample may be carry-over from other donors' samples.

The CDR3 nucleotides read TGTGCCAGCAGTTTATGGGACAACACAGATACGCAGTATTTT. This codes for CASSLWDNTDTQYF. The V gene is TRBV27, the J gene TRBJ2-3; D possibly corresponds to TRBD1 (6 bases). V lost 1 base, J lost 2 bases, and 7 bases lay in between. Germline assignment: CDR1 MNHEY and CDR2 SMNVEV (reference sequence). This CDR3 is 14 amino acids long.